This T cell receptor beta chain was found in a study of T cell repertoires in cytomegalovirus infection. Study details: TCR beta signatures that were public indicated CMV infection and matching HLA type. General study points: Cumulated frequencies of public TCR beta families served to identify carriers of CMV plus the relevant HLA. CMV-specific HLA-C-restricted TCR beta clonotypes dominated the ex vivo response.

This clonotype has at least ten counts. Its target is not known. Germline V gives CDR1 SGHTA, CDR2 FQGNSA. V lost 5 bases and J lost 0; bases outside the gene matches: 9. This CDR3 contains 16 residues. TCRdb fed the reads into MiXCR, producing one record per CDR3 protein. The repertoire consists of 200,000 to 300,000 distinct CDR3 sequences, with over 9% occurring once and the leading ten covering under 2%. The clonotype originates from a human donor in good health (CMV status not recorded). Some clones in this sample may be carry-over from other donors' samples. The genes are TRBV7-2 and TRBJ1-1; TRBD1 matches 7 bases. The specimen was PBMCs. In DNA form, the CDR3 reads TGTGCCAGCAGCCCAAGGGGACAGTTTATGAACACTGAAGCTTTCTTT. This translates into CASSPRGQFMNTEAFF.